This is a list of T cell receptor beta chains from one sample in a study of T-cell reconstitution after alpha-beta-depleted transplantation in children. TCRdb reprocessed the PCR reads via MiXCR and lists one record per CDR3 protein. The data contain about 870,000 distinct CDR3 sequences, 16% of them singletons. The sample here was PBMCs, mostly from graft donor cells, taken 360 days after TCRalphabeta/CD19-depleted stem cell transplant. These receptors were collected from a male patient aged 10-17 years who had a stem cell transplant for acute lymphoblastic leukemia, so the T cells may come from the graft donor. Both conserved end residues are part of each CDR3. The order of the fields is V gene, clone size, J gene, D gene, CDR3 DNA, CDR3 protein. The D gene is left open where the match is weak. Clone size is shown for a subset of rows, as once, few, many or a class of expanded clone.

TRBV20-1	few	TRBJ2-5	NA	TGCAGTGCTAGACAGGCTGGGGGGACCCAGTACTTC	CSARQAGGTQYF
TRBV5-1	few	TRBJ1-2	TRBD1	TGCGCCAGCAGCTTGGCCAGGGGGCACTATGGCTACACCTTC	CASSLARGHYGYTF
TRBV6-2/TRBV6-3	NA	TRBJ2-3	NA	TGTGCCAGCAGTTACTCGGTTTCCGGGACACCGGGATTTAGCACAGATACGCAGTATTTT	CASSYSVSGTPGFSTDTQYF
TRBV20-1	NA	TRBJ2-2	NA	TGCAGTGCAGGTGCCCCCTACACCGGGGAGCTGTTTTTT	CSAGAPYTGELFF
TRBV6-1	NA	TRBJ2-1	TRBD2	TGTGCCAGCAGGGGAACCCTAGCGGGAGTTGGCTACAATGAGCAGTTCTTC	CASRGTLAGVGYNEQFF
TRBV19	once	TRBJ1-2	NA	TGTGCCAGTAGTGCATGGACAGTACCTAACTATGGCTACACCTTC	CASSAWTVPNYGYTF
TRBV2	many	TRBJ2-3	TRBD2	TGTGCCAGCACGGGACTAGGACCAGATACGCAGTATTTT	CASTGLGPDTQYF
TRBV11-2	many	TRBJ2-1	TRBD2	TGTGCCAGCAGCACTCAATTAGCGGGAGCATCCTACAATGAGCAGTTCTTC	CASSTQLAGASYNEQFF
TRBV15	NA	TRBJ1-4	NA	TGTGCCACCCGGACAGCTCCTAATGAAAAACTGTTTTTT	CATRTAPNEKLFF
TRBV14	many	TRBJ2-2	NA	TGTGCCAGCAGCCAACACCCCTTGGGTAACACCGGGGAGCTGTTTTTT	CASSQHPLGNTGELFF
TRBV20-1	few	TRBJ1-2	NA	TGCAGTGCTACCCACAGGGCCGCTAACTATGGCTACACCTTC	CSATHRAANYGYTF
TRBV5-1	few	TRBJ2-3	TRBD1	TGCGCCAGCAGCGGCGCCGGGACAGTCCACACAGATACGCAGTATTTT	CASSGAGTVHTDTQYF
TRBV25-1	NA	TRBJ2-7	NA	TGTGCCAGCAGTGCCCAAGGGCGTCTTTACGAGCAGTACTTC	CASSAQGRLYEQYF
TRBV7-2	NA	TRBJ1-1	TRBD1	TGTGCCGGGACAGGAAACTTGAACACTGAAGCTTTCTTT	CAGTGNLNTEAFF
TRBV29-1	few	TRBJ1-1	NA	TGCAGCGTGCGGGACACACGGAACACTGAAGCTTTCTTT	CSVRDTRNTEAFF
TRBV7-9	NA	TRBJ2-7	NA	TGTGCCAGCAGCTTAGGGGGGTACCACGAGCAGTACTTC	CASSLGGYHEQYF
TRBV4-2	few	TRBJ1-5	NA	TGTGCCAGCAGCCAATCGAAGGGGTATCAGCCCCAGCATTTT	CASSQSKGYQPQHF
TRBV5-1	few	TRBJ1-1	NA	TGCGCCAGCAGAAACAACACTGAAGCTTTCTTT	CASRNNTEAFF
TRBV18	many	TRBJ1-2	NA	TGTGCCAGCTCACCAGGACAGCCTCCCTATGGCTACACCTTC	CASSPGQPPYGYTF
TRBV5-8	many	TRBJ2-7	NA	TGTGCCAGCAGCTTTGAGGGGGGCTCGACCCTAAACTACGAGCAGTACTTC	CASSFEGGSTLNYEQYF
TRBV29-1	many	TRBJ2-1	NA	TGCAGCGTTGAAGATATGACCTACAATGAGCAGTTCTTC	CSVEDMTYNEQFF
TRBV7-9	NA	TRBJ1-4	NA	TGTGCCAGCAGCGCGGGGGCTTCTGAAAAACTGTTTTTT	CASSAGASEKLFF
TRBV5-1	NA	TRBJ2-3	NA	TGCGCCAGCAGCTCTTACTTATTCCCTCTCTCGCGGAGCCGCACAGATACGCAGTATTTT	CASSSYLFPLSRSRTDTQYF
TRBV27	many	TRBJ1-1	NA	TGTGCCAGCAGTTTATCAGGGCCGCACACTGAAGCTTTCTTT	CASSLSGPHTEAFF
TRBV28	NA	TRBJ2-7	NA	TGTGCCAGCAGCAGACCGCGGGAAAGCTCCTACGAGCAGTACTTC	CASSRPRESSYEQYF
TRBV25-1	NA	TRBJ2-5	TRBD1	TGTGCCGGCTCTTCAGGGGGCTATTCGGCCCAGTACTTC	CAGSSGGYSAQYF
TRBV7-2	NA	TRBJ1-5	NA	TGTGCCAGCAGCCCGGACACCTCACCTTATAGCAATCAGCCCCAGCATTTT	CASSPDTSPYSNQPQHF
TRBV5-1	NA	TRBJ2-5	NA	TGCGCCAGCAGCTTGTGTTGGGGCCAAGAGACCCAGTACTTC	CASSLCWGQETQYF
TRBV29-1	many	TRBJ2-7	NA	TGCAGCGTTGTTAACTACGAGCAGTACTTC	CSVVNYEQYF
TRBV10-1	few	TRBJ2-1	TRBD1	TGCGCCAGCAGCCACCCGGGGACAGGGGGTAGGAATGAGCAGTTCTTC	CASSHPGTGGRNEQFF
TRBV12-3/TRBV12-4	many	TRBJ2-2	TRBD2	TGTGCCAGCAGTTCGACTGGACTAGCGGGAGGGCCCGGGGAGCTGTTTTTT	CASSSTGLAGGPGELFF
TRBV5-1	NA	TRBJ1-1	NA	TGCGCCAGCAGCTTGGAGCGAGGGGTCAAGATGAACACTGAAGCTTTCTTT	CASSLERGVKMNTEAFF
TRBV20-1	NA	TRBJ1-3	NA	TGCAGTGCTAGAGGCAGGGCCAGCTCTGGAAACACCATATATTTT	CSARGRASSGNTIYF
TRBV5-1	NA	TRBJ2-5	NA	TGCGCCAGCAGCCCGGCCGGCTGGGGAGAGACCCAGTACTTC	CASSPAGWGETQYF
TRBV20-1	few	TRBJ1-5	NA	TGCAGTGCTAGAGTACAGGGAAGGGGTCAGCCCCAGCATTTT	CSARVQGRGQPQHF
TRBV2	NA	TRBJ2-1	TRBD2	TGTGCCAGCAGTGAGGGACTAGCGCTTTACAATGAGCAGTTCTTC	CASSEGLALYNEQFF
TRBV14	few	TRBJ2-7	NA	TGTGCCAGCAGCCAAGAAAAGCAAGGGATGGGGGGCAGTCTTTACTTCTACGAGCAGTACTTC	CASSQEKQGMGGSLYFYEQYF
TRBV12-3/TRBV12-4	few	TRBJ2-7	TRBD1	TGTGCCAGCAGTTTGAAGCAGGGGGCCCCCTACGAGCAGTACTTC	CASSLKQGAPYEQYF
TRBV5-1	NA	TRBJ1-4	TRBD1	TGCGCCAGCAGCCGACAGGGGGGAACTAATGAAAAACTGTTTTTT	CASSRQGGTNEKLFF
TRBV4-1	few	TRBJ2-7	NA	TGCGCCAGCAGCCAATGGGCCGGGACATCCGCCTACGAGCAGTACTTC	CASSQWAGTSAYEQYF
TRBV4-1	many	TRBJ2-3	NA	TGCGCCAGCAGCCTGACATCGGACCCAGATACGCAGTATTTT	CASSLTSDPDTQYF
TRBV27	many	TRBJ2-1	TRBD2	TGTGCCAGCAGTCGGCTAGCGGGACCCAATGAGCAGTTCTTC	CASSRLAGPNEQFF
TRBV12-3/TRBV12-4	many	TRBJ2-7	NA	TGTGCCAGCCACCTCTACGGGGATTGGGGGGAGCAGTACTTC	CASHLYGDWGEQYF
TRBV5-1	many	TRBJ2-1	NA	TGCGCCAGCAGCTTCGCGGATGAGCAGTTCTTC	CASSFADEQFF
TRBV5-1	NA	TRBJ2-3	NA	TGCGCCAGCAGCCAATGGGGCACAGATACGCAGTATTTT	CASSQWGTDTQYF
TRBV7-9	NA	TRBJ2-1	TRBD2	TGTGCCAGCAGCTTAGTCCCTAGCGGGAGCGAGAACAATGAGCAGTTCTTC	CASSLVPSGSENNEQFF
TRBV12-3/TRBV12-4	many	TRBJ2-1	TRBD2	TGTGCCAGCAGAGAGACTAGCGCCTACAATGAGCAGTTCTTC	CASRETSAYNEQFF
TRBV7-2	NA	TRBJ2-7	NA	TGTGCCAGCAGCTTTCCAGGACCTAGTGACGAGCAGTACTTC	CASSFPGPSDEQYF
TRBV7-9	NA	TRBJ1-1	NA	TGTGCCAGCAGCTGGATCCTCACTGAAGCTTTCTTT	CASSWILTEAFF
TRBV29-1	many	TRBJ2-7	NA	TGCAGCGTTGAAGACGGGACTCAACGCTACGAGCAGTACTTC	CSVEDGTQRYEQYF